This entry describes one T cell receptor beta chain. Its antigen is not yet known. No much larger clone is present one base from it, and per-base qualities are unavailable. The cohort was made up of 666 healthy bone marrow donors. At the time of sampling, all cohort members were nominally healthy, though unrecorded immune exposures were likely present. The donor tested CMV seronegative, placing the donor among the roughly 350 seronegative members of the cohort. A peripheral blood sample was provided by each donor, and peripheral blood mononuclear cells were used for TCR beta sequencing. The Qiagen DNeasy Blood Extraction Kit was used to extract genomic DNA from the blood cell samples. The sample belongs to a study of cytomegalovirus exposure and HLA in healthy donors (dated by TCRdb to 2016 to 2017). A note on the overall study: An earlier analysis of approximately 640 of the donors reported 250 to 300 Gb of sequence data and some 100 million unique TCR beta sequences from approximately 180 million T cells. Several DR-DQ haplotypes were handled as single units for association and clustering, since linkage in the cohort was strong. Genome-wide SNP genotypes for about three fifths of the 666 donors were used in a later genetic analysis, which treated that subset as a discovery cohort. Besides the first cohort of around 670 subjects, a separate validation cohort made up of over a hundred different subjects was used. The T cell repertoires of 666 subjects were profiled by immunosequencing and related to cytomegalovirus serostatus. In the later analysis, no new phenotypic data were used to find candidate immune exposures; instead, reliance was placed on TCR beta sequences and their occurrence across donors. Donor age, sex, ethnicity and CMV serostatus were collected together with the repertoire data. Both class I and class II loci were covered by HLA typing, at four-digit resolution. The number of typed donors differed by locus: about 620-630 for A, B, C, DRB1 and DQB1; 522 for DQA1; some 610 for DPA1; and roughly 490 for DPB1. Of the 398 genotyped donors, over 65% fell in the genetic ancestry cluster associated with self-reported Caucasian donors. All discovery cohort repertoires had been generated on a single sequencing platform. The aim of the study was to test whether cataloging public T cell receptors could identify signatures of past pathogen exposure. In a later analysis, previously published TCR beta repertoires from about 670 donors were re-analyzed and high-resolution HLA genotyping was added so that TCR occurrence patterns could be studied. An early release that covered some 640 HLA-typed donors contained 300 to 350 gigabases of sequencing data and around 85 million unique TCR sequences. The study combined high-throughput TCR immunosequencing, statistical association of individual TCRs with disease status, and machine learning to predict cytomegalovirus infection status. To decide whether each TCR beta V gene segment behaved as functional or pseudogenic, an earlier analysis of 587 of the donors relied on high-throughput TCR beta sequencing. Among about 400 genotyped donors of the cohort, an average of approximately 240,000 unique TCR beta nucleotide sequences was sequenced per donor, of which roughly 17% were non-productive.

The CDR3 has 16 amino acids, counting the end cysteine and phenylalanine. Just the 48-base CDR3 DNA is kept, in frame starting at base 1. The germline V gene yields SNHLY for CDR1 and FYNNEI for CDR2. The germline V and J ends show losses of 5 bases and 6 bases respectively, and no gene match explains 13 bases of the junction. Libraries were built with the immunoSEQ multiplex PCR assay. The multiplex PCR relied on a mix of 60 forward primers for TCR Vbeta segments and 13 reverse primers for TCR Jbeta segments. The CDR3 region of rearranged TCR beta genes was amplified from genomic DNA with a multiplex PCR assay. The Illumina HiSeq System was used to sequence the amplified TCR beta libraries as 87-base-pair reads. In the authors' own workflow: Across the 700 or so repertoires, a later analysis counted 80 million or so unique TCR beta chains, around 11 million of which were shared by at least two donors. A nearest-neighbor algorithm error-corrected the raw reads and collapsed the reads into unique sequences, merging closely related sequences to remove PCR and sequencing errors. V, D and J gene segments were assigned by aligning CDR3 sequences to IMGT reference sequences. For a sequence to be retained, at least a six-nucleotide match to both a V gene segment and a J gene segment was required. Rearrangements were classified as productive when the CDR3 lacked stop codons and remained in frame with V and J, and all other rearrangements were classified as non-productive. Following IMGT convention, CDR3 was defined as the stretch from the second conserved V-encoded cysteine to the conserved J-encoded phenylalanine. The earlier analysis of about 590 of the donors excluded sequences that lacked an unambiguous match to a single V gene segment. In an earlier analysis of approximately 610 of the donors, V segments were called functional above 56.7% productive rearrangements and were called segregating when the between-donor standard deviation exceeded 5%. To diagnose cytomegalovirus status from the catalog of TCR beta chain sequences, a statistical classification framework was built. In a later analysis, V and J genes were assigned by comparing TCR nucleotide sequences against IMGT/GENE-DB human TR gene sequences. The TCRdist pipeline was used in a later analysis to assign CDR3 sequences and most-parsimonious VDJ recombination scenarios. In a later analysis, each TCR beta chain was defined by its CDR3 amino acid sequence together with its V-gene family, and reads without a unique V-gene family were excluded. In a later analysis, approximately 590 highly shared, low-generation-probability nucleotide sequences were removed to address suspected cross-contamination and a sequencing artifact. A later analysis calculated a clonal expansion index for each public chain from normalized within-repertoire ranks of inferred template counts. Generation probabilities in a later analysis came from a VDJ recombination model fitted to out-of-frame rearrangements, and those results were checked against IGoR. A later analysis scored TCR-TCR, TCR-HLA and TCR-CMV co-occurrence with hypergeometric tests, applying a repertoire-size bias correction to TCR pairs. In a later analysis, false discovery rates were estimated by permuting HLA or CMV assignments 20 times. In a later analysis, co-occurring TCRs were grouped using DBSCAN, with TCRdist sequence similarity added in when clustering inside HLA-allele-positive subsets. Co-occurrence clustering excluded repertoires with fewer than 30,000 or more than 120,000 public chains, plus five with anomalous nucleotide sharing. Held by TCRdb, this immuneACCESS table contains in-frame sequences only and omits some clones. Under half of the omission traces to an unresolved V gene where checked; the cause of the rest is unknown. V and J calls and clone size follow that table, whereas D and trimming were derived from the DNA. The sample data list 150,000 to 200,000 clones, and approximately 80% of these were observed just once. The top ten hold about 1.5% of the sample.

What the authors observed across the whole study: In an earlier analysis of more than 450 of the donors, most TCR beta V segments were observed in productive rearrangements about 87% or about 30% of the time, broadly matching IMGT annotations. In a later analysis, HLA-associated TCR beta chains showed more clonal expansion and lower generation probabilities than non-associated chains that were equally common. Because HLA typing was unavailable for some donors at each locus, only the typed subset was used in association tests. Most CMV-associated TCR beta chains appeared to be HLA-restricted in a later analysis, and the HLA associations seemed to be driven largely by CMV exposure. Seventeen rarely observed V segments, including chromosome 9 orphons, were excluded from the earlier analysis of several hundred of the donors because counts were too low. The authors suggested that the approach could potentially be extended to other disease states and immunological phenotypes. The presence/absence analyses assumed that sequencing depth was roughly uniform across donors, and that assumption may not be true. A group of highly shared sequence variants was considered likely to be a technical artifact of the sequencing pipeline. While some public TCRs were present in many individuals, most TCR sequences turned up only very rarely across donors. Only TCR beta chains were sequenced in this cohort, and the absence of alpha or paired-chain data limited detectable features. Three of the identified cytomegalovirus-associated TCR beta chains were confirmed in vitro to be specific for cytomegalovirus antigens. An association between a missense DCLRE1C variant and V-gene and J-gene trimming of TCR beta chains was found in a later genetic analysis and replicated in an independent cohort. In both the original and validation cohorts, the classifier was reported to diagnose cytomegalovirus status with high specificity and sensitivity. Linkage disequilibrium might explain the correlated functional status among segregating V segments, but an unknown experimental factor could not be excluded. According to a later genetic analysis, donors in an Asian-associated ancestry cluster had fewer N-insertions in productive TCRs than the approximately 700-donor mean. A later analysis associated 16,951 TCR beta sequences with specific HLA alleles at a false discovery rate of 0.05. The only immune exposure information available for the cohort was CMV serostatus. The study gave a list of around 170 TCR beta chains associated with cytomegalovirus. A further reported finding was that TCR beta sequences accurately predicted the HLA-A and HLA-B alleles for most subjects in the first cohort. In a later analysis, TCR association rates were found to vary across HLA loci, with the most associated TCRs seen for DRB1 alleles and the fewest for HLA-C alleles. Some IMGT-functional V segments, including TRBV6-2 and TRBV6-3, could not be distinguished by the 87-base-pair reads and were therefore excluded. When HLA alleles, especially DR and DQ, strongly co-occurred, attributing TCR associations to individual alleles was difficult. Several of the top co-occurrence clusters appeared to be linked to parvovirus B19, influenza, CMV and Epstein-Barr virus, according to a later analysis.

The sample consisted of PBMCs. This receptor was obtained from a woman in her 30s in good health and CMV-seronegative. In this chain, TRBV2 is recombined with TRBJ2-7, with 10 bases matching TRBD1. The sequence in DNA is TGTGCCAGCAGTCCAAGGCCGTGGGACAGGGGCTTCGAGCAGTACTTC. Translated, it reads CASSPRPWDRGFEQYF. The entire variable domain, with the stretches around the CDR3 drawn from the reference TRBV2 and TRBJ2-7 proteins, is EPEVTQTPSHQVTQMGQEVILRCVPISNHLYFYWYRQILGQKVEFLVSFYNNEISEKSEIFDDQFSVERPDGSNFTLKIRSTKLEDSAMYFCASSPRPWDRGFEQYFGPGTRLTVT.